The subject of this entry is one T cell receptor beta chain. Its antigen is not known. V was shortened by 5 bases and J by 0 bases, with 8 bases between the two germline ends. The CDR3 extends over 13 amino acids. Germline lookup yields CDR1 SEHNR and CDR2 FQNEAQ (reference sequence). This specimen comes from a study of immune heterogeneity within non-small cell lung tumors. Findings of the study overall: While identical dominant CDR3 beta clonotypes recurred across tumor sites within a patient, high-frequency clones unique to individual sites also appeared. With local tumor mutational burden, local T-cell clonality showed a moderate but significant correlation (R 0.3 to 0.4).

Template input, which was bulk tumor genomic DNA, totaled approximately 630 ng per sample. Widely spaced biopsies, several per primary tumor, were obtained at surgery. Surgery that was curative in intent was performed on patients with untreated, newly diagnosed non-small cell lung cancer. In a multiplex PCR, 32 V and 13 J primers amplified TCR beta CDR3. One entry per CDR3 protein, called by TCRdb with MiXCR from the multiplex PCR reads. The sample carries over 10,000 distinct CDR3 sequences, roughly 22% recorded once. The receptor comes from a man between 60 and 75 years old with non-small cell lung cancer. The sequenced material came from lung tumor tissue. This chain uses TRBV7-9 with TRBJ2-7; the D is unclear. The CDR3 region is CASSPPSSYEQYF. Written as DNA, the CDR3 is TGTGCCAGCAGCCCCCCTTCCTCCTACGAGCAGTACTTC.